This T cell receptor beta chain is from a study of blood T cell repertoires in COVID-19. About the research overall: Samples of COVID-19 (acute and convalescent) were obtained from the United States, Italy and Spain. In each case, the material was cDNA or gDNA derived from T cells, B-cell-depleted T cells, or PBMCs.

Profiling relied on immunoSEQ multiplex PCR, and the TCRdb table lists in-frame clones only, not all of them. The profile shows around 290,000 clones, 75% to 90% of them singletons. From germline, CDR1 is SNHLY and CDR2 FYNNEI. This CDR3 has 13 amino acids. Trimming removed 7 bases at V and 1 base at J, with 10 bases between. In this sample, this clone turned up once. This sequence joins TRBV2 and TRBJ1-1, with D unresolved. This receptor was taken from a man between 35 and 55 years old with acute or convalescent COVID-19. The sample consisted of peripheral blood. The CDR3 protein is CASTAQANTEAFF. In DNA, the CDR3 is TGTGCCAGCACCGCCCAAGCGAACACTGAAGCTTTCTTT. The full variable domain, completed using reference TRBV2 and TRBJ1-1, is EPEVTQTPSHQVTQMGQEVILRCVPISNHLYFYWYRQILGQKVEFLVSFYNNEISEKSEIFDDQFSVERPDGSNFTLKIRSTKLEDSAMYFCASTAQANTEAFFGQGTRLTVV.